These 30 T cell receptor beta chains originate from one sample sequenced in a study of shared clonotypes between healthy human individuals. Measured with immunoSEQ multiplex PCR; TCRdb has only the in-frame clones, and not every one. The table lists 1,100,000 or so clones, around three quarters of them singletons. Specimen: memory CD4+ T cells from PBMCs. The subset denotes: CD45RA-negative fraction. Every receptor here comes from a man younger than 30 in good health. Some clones in this sample may be carry-over from other donors' samples.

Written as DNA, the CDR3 is TGTGCCAGCAGCTTAGCGGGAGACACCGGGGAGCTGTTTTTT. This sequence encodes CASSLAGDTGELFF. V gene TRBV7-2 combines with J gene TRBJ2-2; TRBD2 is a possible D gene (5 bases). This CDR3 is built from 14 residues. V was cut by 0 bases and J by 3 bases, with 5 bases left in between. The germline V gene encodes CDR1 SGHTA and CDR2 FQGNSA.

Here the CDR3 DNA reads TGTGCCAGCAGCCTGGGACTAGCGGGAGGTCACCAGTTCTTC. This gives the protein CASSLGLAGGHQFF. The chain couples TRBV7-9 to TRBJ2-1; 15 positions match TRBD2. The CDR3 has 14 amino acids. Germline CDR1 reads SEHNR; CDR2 reads FQNEAQ (reference sequence). J lost 13 bases, V lost 5 bases, and 6 bases had no gene match.

This rearrangement joins TRBV29-1 to TRBJ2-1, with D hard to call. Germline loops: CDR1 SQVTM, CDR2 ANQGSEA. This CDR3 region has 12 residues. Deletions cut 7 bases from V and 8 bases from J, with 15 bases between. The CDR3 bases are TGCAGCGCCTCCCCTTCCCGGGATGAGCAGTTCTTC. This gives the protein CSASPSRDEQFF.

This clone was observed a single time. V gene TRBV5-1 combines with J gene TRBJ1-5; TRBD1 is a possible D gene (6 bases). Per the germline V gene, CDR1 is SGHRS and CDR2 is YFSETQ. Trimming took off 4 bases at V and 2 bases at J, with 16 bases between the two ends. The CDR3 spans 16 residues. CDR3 nucleotide sequence: TGCGCCAGCAGCATAGGGGACATAAATGGCAATCAGCCCCAGCATTTT. This codes for CASSIGDINGNQPQHF.

The chain is built from TRBV19 and TRBJ1-2; 9 bases fit TRBD1. Germline-derived CDR1 and CDR2 are LNHDA and SQIVND (reference sequence). The CDR3 is made up of 14 amino acids. The V and J ends lost 3 bases and 3 bases, in that order; junction bases with no gene match: 2. CDR3 sequence reads: CASSIGDRDYGYTF. CDR3 DNA sequence: TGTGCCAGTAGTATTGGGGACAGGGACTATGGCTACACCTTC. Filled out from reference TRBV19 and TRBJ1-2, the complete variable domain reads DGGITQSPKYLFRKEGQNVTLSCEQNLNHDAMYWYRQDPGQGLRLIYYSQIVNDFQKGDIAEGYSVSREKKESFPLTVTSAQKNPTAFYLCASSIGDRDYGYTFGSGTRLTVV.

This rearrangement joins TRBV5-5 to TRBJ2-3, with 11 positions matching TRBD2. CDR1 is SGHKS, CDR2 YYEKEE, per germline (reference sequence). Trimming cost V 3 bases and J 5 bases; bases outside gene matches: 11. CDR3 length: 17 amino acids. The CDR3: CASSSGVGLADRDTQYF. The DNA for the CDR3 is TGTGCCAGCAGCTCCGGGGTGGGACTAGCGGACAGAGATACGCAGTATTTT.

V is TRBV11-1 and J is TRBJ2-1; 14 nucleotides agree with TRBD2. The germline V gene has CDR1 SGHAT and CDR2 FQDESV (reference sequence). Trimming took 5 bases from V and 10 from J; bases not matched to a gene: 4. The CDR3 extends over 14 amino acids. The CDR3, as DNA: TGTGCCAGCAGCCGACTAGCGGGAGGGCCCGAGCAGTTCTTC. It codes for CASSRLAGGPEQFF.

This CDR3 reads CASSMAGSSGNNEQFF. The CDR3 DNA follows: TGTGCCAGTAGTATGGCGGGGTCTAGCGGCAACAATGAGCAGTTCTTC. V is TRBV19 and J is TRBJ2-1; 7 positions agree with TRBD2. The germline gives CDR1 LNHDA, CDR2 SQIVND (reference sequence). Losses at the gene ends were 3 bases for V and 5 bases for J; bases not matched to a gene: 10. The CDR3 consists of 16 residues.

The table lists this clone with a count of one. This chain joins TRBV4-1 and TRBJ2-3; TRBD2 matches at 11 bases. With 6 bases clipped from V and 4 bases from J, the junction kept 9 bases outside the gene matches. CDR1 MGHRA and CDR2 YSYEKL come from the germline V gene. CDR3 size: 16 residues. The CDR3 coding sequence is TGCGCCAGCAGACCCCGACTAGCGGGAAGCGCAGATACGCAGTATTTT. It encodes CASRPRLAGSADTQYF.

The rearrangement joins TRBV4-2 to TRBJ1-4, with D possibly TRBD1 on 6 matching bases. Germline assignment: CDR1 LGHNA and CDR2 YNFKEQ. The CDR3 contains 18 residues. Trimming cost V 5 bases and J 2 bases, with 21 bases left between them. The CDR3 sequence is CASSSWGTGRGTNEKLFF. The CDR3 DNA sequence: TGTGCCAGCAGCTCCTGGGGAACAGGGAGGGGGACTAATGAAAAACTGTTTTTT.

The table lists this clone with many counts. The chain links TRBV7-8 to TRBJ1-1; D is ambiguous. This CDR3 region has 12 residues. Looked up from germline, CDR1 is SGHVS and CDR2 is FQNEAQ. The V gene lost 2 bases and the J gene lost 5 bases, with 6 bases spanning the gap. CDR3 sequence (DNA): TGTGCCAGCAGCTTACGGGAAACTGAAGCTTTCTTT. This translates into CASSLRETEAFF.

This clone was seen more than once but under ten times. This chain joins TRBV2 and TRBJ2-7; D uncertain. Germline V gene lookup returns CDR1 SNHLY and CDR2 FYNNEI. The V end was cut by 4 bases, the J end by 5 bases, with 9 bases between. This CDR3 comprises 12 residues. The chain's CDR3 is CASSVFPNEQYF. As DNA, the CDR3 is TGTGCCAGCAGTGTGTTTCCCAACGAGCAGTACTTC.

The genes are TRBV28 and TRBJ2-1; 7 bases map to TRBD2. This CDR3 is 16 amino acids long. The germline CDR1 and CDR2 sequences are MDHEN and SYDVKM. J gave up 6 bases and V 3 bases, and 11 bases lay outside the gene matches. The CDR3 is CASSFRPGGSFNEQFF. DNA of the CDR3: TGTGCCAGCAGTTTCCGGCCGGGCGGGAGTTTCAATGAGCAGTTCTTC.

This clone was detected only a few times. The chain carries TRBV5-1 and TRBJ2-7; weak D call: TRBD2 (8 bases). Germline V lookup: CDR1 SGHRS, CDR2 YFSETQ. Trimming took 0 bases from V and 7 from J, leaving 11 bases between them. This CDR3 is built from 13 residues. The CDR3 is CASSLVAGQEQYF. DNA of the CDR3: TGCGCCAGCAGCTTGGTAGCGGGACAGGAGCAGTACTTC.

The CDR3 sequence is CASSEAGGLDTQYF. The CDR3 region has the DNA TGTGCCAGCTCGGAAGCGGGAGGGCTGGATACGCAGTATTTT. The V gene is TRBV5-4, the J gene TRBJ2-3; 10 nucleotides match TRBD2. Looked up from germline, CDR1 is SGHNT and CDR2 is YYREEE (reference sequence). J was trimmed by 6 bases and V by 7 bases; bases with no gene match: 8. CDR3 size: 14 residues.

This chain uses TRBV6-1 with TRBJ1-1, with 10 nucleotides matching TRBD1. Germline loops: CDR1 MNHNS, CDR2 SASEGT. Trimming at V came to 6 bases and at J to 5 bases, leaving 6 bases not matched to a gene. This CDR3 region has 14 residues. CDR3 sequence reads: CASSVGTGATEAFF. The CDR3, as DNA: TGTGCCAGCAGCGTAGGGACAGGGGCTACTGAAGCTTTCTTT.

The chain couples TRBV19 to TRBJ2-5; D gene unclear. V lost 10 bases, J lost 2 bases, and 5 bases lay in between. The CDR3 consists of 10 residues. From germline, CDR1 is LNHDA and CDR2 SQIVND (reference sequence). The CDR3 is CATGQETQYF. CDR3 sequence (DNA): TGTGCCACTGGGCAAGAGACCCAGTACTTC.

The sample holds many counts of this clone. The chain uses TRBV6-1 and TRBJ1-2; TRBD1 aligns across 8 bases. The CDR3 sequence is 14 residues long. The trim removed 3 bases at V and 14 bases at J, leaving 14 bases unmatched. The germline CDR1 and CDR2 sequences are MNHNS and SASEGT. This CDR3 is CASSELRDRTGRTF. The CDR3 DNA follows: TGTGCCAGCAGTGAGCTGCGAGATCGGACAGGGCGGACCTTC.

The rearrangement joins TRBV28 to TRBJ2-7; D might be TRBD1 (6 bases). The CDR3 sequence is 13 residues long. V lost 5 bases, J lost 8 bases, and 16 bases lay in between. CDR1 MDHEN and CDR2 SYDVKM come from the germline V gene. CDR3 sequence reads: CASSPIPQGKQYF. CDR3 nucleotide sequence: TGTGCCAGCAGTCCAATACCACAGGGAAAGCAGTACTTC.

The chain combines TRBV25-1 with TRBJ1-4, with 9 positions matching TRBD1. The germline V gene has CDR1 MGHDK and CDR2 SYGVNS. V shed 7 bases, J shed 2 bases, and the junction held 11 bases outside the gene matches. This CDR3 has 17 residues. CDR3 loop: CASMGGQGSSTNEKLFF. CDR3 sequence (DNA): TGTGCCAGCATGGGGGGACAGGGAAGTTCGACTAATGAAAAACTGTTTTTT.

CDR3 coding DNA: TGTGCCAGCGGGAGTTCAGATACGCAGTATTTT. Its translation: CASGSSDTQYF. J is TRBJ2-3 and V is TRBV7-3; the D gene is possibly TRBD2 (5 bases). This CDR3 spans 11 amino acids. The germline gives CDR1 SGHTA, CDR2 FQGTGA. Between the trimmed V and J ends, which lost 8 bases and 4 bases, there was a span of 7 bases.

The V gene is TRBV4-2, the J gene TRBJ1-2; tentative D call: TRBD1 (5 bases). Germline values: CDR1 LGHNA, CDR2 YNFKEQ. V was shortened by 1 base and J by 1 base, with 13 bases between the two germline ends. This CDR3 has 16 amino acids. The CDR3 is CASSQALGPINYGYTF. CDR3 bases: TGTGCCAGCAGCCAAGCGTTGGGACCGATTAACTATGGCTACACCTTC.

This rearrangement joins TRBV9 to TRBJ1-2; D is unresolved. Germline lookup yields CDR1 SGDLS and CDR2 YYNGEE. This CDR3 contains 13 residues. V lost 3 bases, J lost 8 bases, and 14 bases lay in between. CDR3 DNA sequence: TGTGCCAGCAGCGCGTACAACTATGAGGGCTACACCTTC. As protein: CASSAYNYEGYTF.

The chain's CDR3 is CASSLAGRGLGAFF. CDR3 coding DNA: TGCGCCAGCAGCTTGGCCGGTCGAGGGCTGGGAGCTTTCTTT. This rearrangement joins TRBV5-1 to TRBJ1-1; D is unresolved. CDR1 is SGHRS, CDR2 YFSETQ, per germline. There are 14 residues in the CDR3. V was trimmed by 0 bases and J by 10 bases, leaving 16 bases between them.

The gene calls are TRBV6-6 and TRBJ1-5; D gene uncertain. The CDR3 has 14 residues. V shed 8 bases and J shed 0 bases, with 11 bases lying between them. Germline CDR1 and CDR2: MNHNY and SVGAGI (reference sequence). This chain's CDR3 is CASSGRSSNQPQHF. The CDR3 DNA sequence: TGTGCCAGCTCCGGACGGAGTAGCAATCAGCCCCAGCATTTT.

V is TRBV7-5 and J is TRBJ2-7; the table's D call, TRBD1, was not checked against the DNA. TRBV7-5 is classified as a pseudogene. The CDR3 totals 18 residues. The CDR3 sequence: CVRSLVPPRDRPCYEQYF. As DNA, the CDR3 is TGTGTCAGAAGCTTAGTGCCCCCCCGGGACAGACCCTGCTACGAGCAGTACTTC.

This chain joins TRBV4-2 and TRBJ2-7; D is undetermined. The ends were cut back, 1 base at V and 2 bases at J, with 9 bases in the middle. There are 14 residues in the CDR3. Per germline, CDR1 LGHNA and CDR2 YNFKEQ. The DNA of the CDR3 is TGTGCCAGCAGCCAAGGGCGTGCCACCTACGAGCAGTACTTC. Its translation: CASSQGRATYEQYF.

The rearrangement links TRBV4-3 to TRBJ2-2; maybe TRBD2 (6 bases). CDR3 size: 14 residues. Trimming shortened V by 3 bases and J by 5 bases, and 10 bases separated the two germline ends. Germline lookup yields CDR1 LGHNA and CDR2 YSLEER. CDR3 in amino acids: CASSQAGRTGELFF. The CDR3 DNA sequence: TGCGCCAGCAGCCAGGCGGGGAGGACCGGGGAGCTGTTTTTT.

This chain connects TRBV7-9 to TRBJ2-3; 12 bases are shared with TRBD1. The CDR3 is made up of 15 amino acids. Germline CDR1 SEHNR, CDR2 FQNEAQ (reference sequence). With V trimmed by 2 bases and J by 7 bases, 4 bases remained unmatched. The CDR3 spells CASSLRGQGANTQYF. The CDR3 region has the DNA TGTGCCAGCAGCTTAAGGGGACAGGGGGCGAATACGCAGTATTTT.

The rearrangement uses TRBV6-9 and TRBJ1-5; 8 bases agree with TRBD1. Germline loops: CDR1 MNHGY, CDR2 SVAAGI. The CDR3 length is 17 residues. V dropped 3 bases and J dropped 2; count of bases not matched to a gene: 9. DNA for the CDR3: TGTGCCAGCAGTTACGCCGAACAGGGGGAAGGCAATCAGCCCCAGCATTTT. Protein product: CASSYAEQGEGNQPQHF.